The clone carrying this T cell receptor (beta chain) was observed at least ten times. Its antigen is still unknown. MiXCR was run by TCRdb on the 5' RACE reads, yielding one entry per CDR3 protein. Of about 36,000 distinct CDR3 sequences in the sample, 10% to 13% were seen once. With 5 bases clipped from V and 6 bases from J, the junction kept 15 bases outside the gene matches. The CDR3 extends over 17 amino acids. Germline loops: CDR1 SGHTA, CDR2 FQGNSA. This sample is drawn from a study of neurological immune-mediated disorders. General observations from the study: Falling below healthy controls, multiple sclerosis showed the least TCR clonal expansion, while HTLV-1-associated myelopathy showed the most.

Sequences were obtained from PBMCs. The sequence was obtained from a woman aged 25 to 45 with HTLV-1-associated myelopathy (HAM/TSP). V gene TRBV7-2 combines with J gene TRBJ2-3; TRBD2 aligns across 9 bases. For the CDR3, the DNA is TGTGCCAGCAGCCACCGGACGGTGCTAGCGGGGTCCGATACGCAGTATTTT. Protein: CASSHRTVLAGSDTQYF. The complete variable domain, with remaining parts taken from reference TRBV7-2 and TRBJ2-3, reads GAGVSQSPSNKVTEKGKDVELRCDPISGHTALYWYRQSLGQGLEFLIYFQGNSAPDKSGLPSDRFSAERTGGSVSTLTIQRTQQEDSAVYLCASSHRTVLAGSDTQYFGPGTRLTVL.